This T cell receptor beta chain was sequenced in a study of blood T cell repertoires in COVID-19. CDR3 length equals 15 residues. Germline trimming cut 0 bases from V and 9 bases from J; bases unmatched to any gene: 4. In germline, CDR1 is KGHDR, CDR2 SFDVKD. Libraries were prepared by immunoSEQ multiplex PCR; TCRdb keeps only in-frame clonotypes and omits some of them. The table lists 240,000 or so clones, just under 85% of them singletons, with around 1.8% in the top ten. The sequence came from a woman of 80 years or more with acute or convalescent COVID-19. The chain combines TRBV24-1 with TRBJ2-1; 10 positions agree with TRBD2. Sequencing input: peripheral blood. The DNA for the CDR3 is TGTGCCACCAGTGATTTGAGCGGGAGGGCCACTGAGCAGTTCTTC. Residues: CATSDLSGRATEQFF.